This TCR beta chain originates from a study of blood T cell repertoires in COVID-19. This table comes from immunoSEQ multiplex PCR, and its TCRdb copy is limited to in-frame clones, with some not included. In the table there are 150,000 to 200,000 clones, around 87% of which are singletons. Germline trimming cut 2 bases from V and 0 bases from J; bases unmatched to any gene: 3. The CDR3 contains 15 residues. Germline V gives CDR1 MGHRA, CDR2 YSYEKL. Sequenced input: peripheral blood. The source of this sequence is a man in his fifties or sixties with acute or convalescent COVID-19. J is TRBJ1-1 and V is TRBV4-1, with 7 bases fitting TRBD1. The CDR3 DNA follows: TGCGCCAGCAGCCAACGGGACAGTATGAACACTGAAGCTTTCTTT. It specifies CASSQRDSMNTEAFF.